A selection of T cell receptor beta chains follows, all from one sample in a study of cytomegalovirus exposure and HLA in healthy donors. Measured with immunoSEQ multiplex PCR; TCRdb has only the in-frame clones, and not every one. The sample shows about 49,000 clones, roughly nine tenths of them seen only once. The sample taken for sequencing was PBMCs. All receptors derive from a man aged 18 to 30 in good health and CMV-seronegative. The CDR3 runs from the conserved cysteine through the conserved F or W. Fields, in order: J gene, V gene, CDR3 protein.

J gene: TRBJ1-2
V gene: TRBV7-2
CDR3 protein: CASSLGGQIYGYTF

J gene: TRBJ2-3
V gene: TRBV19
CDR3 protein: CASRMAGLTDTQYF

J gene: TRBJ2-5
V gene: TRBV6-1
CDR3 protein: CASSENLGGSETQYF

J gene: TRBJ2-7
V gene: TRBV7-3
CDR3 protein: CASSFTGGEQYF

J gene: TRBJ2-3
V gene: TRBV27
CDR3 protein: CASSFKPLGTSGRADTQYF

J gene: TRBJ1-2
V gene: TRBV11-3
CDR3 protein: CASSFDQDYGYTF

J gene: TRBJ2-3
V gene: TRBV5-6
CDR3 protein: CASSETGTGGTDTQYF

J gene: TRBJ2-1
V gene: TRBV7-9
CDR3 protein: CASSPNPGLAGGYEQFF

J gene: TRBJ1-5
V gene: TRBV27
CDR3 protein: CASSLSWGRVNQPQHF

J gene: TRBJ1-1
V gene: TRBV6-6
CDR3 protein: CASSPFGVGTTEAFF

J gene: TRBJ2-1
V gene: TRBV7-3
CDR3 protein: CASSLSPVAGNEQFF

J gene: TRBJ2-7
V gene: TRBV19
CDR3 protein: CASSSHGTAIYEQYF

J gene: TRBJ2-7
V gene: TRBV30
CDR3 protein: CAWSPEDRVSYEQYF

J gene: TRBJ2-5
V gene: TRBV5-4
CDR3 protein: CASSSGQDQETQYF

J gene: TRBJ1-2
V gene: TRBV4-1
CDR3 protein: CASSPYGYTF

J gene: TRBJ1-1
V gene: TRBV7-9
CDR3 protein: CASSRTSSNTEAFF

J gene: TRBJ2-5
V gene: TRBV4-1
CDR3 protein: CASSPRDRGSATETQYF

J gene: TRBJ2-3
V gene: TRBV27
CDR3 protein: CASSPARSTDTQYF

J gene: TRBJ1-1
V gene: TRBV19
CDR3 protein: CASSGGQWVTEAFF

J gene: TRBJ2-1
V gene: TRBV28
CDR3 protein: CASEYRGTSGFNEQFF

J gene: TRBJ2-3
V gene: TRBV27
CDR3 protein: CAGAASGRGWGTDTQYF

J gene: TRBJ2-7
V gene: TRBV18
CDR3 protein: CASSAGSYEQYF

J gene: TRBJ2-2
V gene: TRBV7-3
CDR3 protein: CASSPGGGSNTGELFF

J gene: TRBJ1-4
V gene: TRBV28
CDR3 protein: CASSSPGGEEKLFF

J gene: TRBJ2-1
V gene: TRBV6-1
CDR3 protein: CASSEGESSYNEQFF

J gene: TRBJ2-2
V gene: TRBV7-8
CDR3 protein: CASSLGLAGVTGELFF

J gene: TRBJ2-1
V gene: TRBV7-5
CDR3 protein: CARSLVLWGRAFSSYNEQFF

J gene: TRBJ2-1
V gene: TRBV15
CDR3 protein: CATSRDRASGNEQFF

J gene: TRBJ1-2
V gene: TRBV28
CDR3 protein: CASSPRQSGGYGYTF

J gene: TRBJ2-2
V gene: TRBV5-1
CDR3 protein: CASSPGLAGIGTGELFF

J gene: TRBJ2-3
V gene: TRBV7-8
CDR3 protein: CASSLARGRLPDTQYF

J gene: TRBJ2-1
V gene: TRBV9
CDR3 protein: CASSALIAGGYNEQFF

J gene: TRBJ2-5
V gene: TRBV19
CDR3 protein: CASSMRNQETQYF

J gene: TRBJ2-3
V gene: TRBV30
CDR3 protein: CAGGGDFRTDTQYF

J gene: TRBJ2-1
V gene: TRBV2
CDR3 protein: CASLRDTYNEQFF

J gene: TRBJ1-5
V gene: TRBV19
CDR3 protein: CASSIPGQGARQPQHF

J gene: TRBJ2-1
V gene: TRBV2
CDR3 protein: CASTMDRQQFF